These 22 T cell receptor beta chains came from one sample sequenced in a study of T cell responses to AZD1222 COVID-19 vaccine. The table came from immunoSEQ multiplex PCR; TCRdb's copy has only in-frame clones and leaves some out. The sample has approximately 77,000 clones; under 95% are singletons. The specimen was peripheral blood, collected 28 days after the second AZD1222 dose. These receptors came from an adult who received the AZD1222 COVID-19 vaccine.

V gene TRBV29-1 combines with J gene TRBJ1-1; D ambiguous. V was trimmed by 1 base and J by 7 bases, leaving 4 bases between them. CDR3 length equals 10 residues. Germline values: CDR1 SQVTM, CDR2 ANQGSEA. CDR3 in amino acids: CSVEGGEAFF. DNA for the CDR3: TGCAGCGTTGAAGGAGGTGAAGCTTTCTTT.

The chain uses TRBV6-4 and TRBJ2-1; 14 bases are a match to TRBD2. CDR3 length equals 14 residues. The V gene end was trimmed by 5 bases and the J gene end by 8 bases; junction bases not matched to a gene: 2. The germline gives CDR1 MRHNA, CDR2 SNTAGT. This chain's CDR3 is CASSPGLAGDEQFF. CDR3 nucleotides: TGTGCCAGCAGTCCGGGACTAGCGGGAGATGAGCAGTTCTTC.

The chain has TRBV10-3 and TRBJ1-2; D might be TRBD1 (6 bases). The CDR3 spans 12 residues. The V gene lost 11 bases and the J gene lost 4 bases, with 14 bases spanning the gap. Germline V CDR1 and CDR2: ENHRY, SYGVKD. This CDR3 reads CAVTGTGYGYTF. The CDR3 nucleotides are TGTGCCGTCACAGGGACGGGCTATGGCTACACCTTC.

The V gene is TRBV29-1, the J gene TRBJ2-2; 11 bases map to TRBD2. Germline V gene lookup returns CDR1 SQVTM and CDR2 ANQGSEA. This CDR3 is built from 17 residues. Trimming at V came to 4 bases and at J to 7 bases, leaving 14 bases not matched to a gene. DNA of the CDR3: TGCAGCGTTGCGGAGTATGGTAGCGGGAGGGCCGGCGGGGAGCTGTTTTTT. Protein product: CSVAEYGSGRAGGELFF.

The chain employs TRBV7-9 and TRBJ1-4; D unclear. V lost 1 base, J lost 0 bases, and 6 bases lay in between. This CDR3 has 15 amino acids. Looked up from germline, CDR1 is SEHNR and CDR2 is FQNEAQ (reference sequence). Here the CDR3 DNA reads TGTGCCAGCAGCTTAGGAAGACCAACTAATGAAAAACTGTTTTTT. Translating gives CASSLGRPTNEKLFF.

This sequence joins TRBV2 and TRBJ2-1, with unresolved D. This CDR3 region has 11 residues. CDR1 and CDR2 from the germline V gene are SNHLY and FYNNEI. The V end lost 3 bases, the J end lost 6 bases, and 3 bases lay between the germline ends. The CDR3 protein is CASSEGNEQFF. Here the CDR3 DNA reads TGTGCCAGCAGTGAGGGCAATGAGCAGTTCTTC.

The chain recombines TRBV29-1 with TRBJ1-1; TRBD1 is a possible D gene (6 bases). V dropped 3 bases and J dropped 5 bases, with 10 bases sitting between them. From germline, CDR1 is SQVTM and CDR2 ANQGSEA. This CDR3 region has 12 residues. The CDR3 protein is CSVDEGGTEAFF. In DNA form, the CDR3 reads TGCAGCGTTGACGAGGGGGGAACTGAAGCTTTCTTT.

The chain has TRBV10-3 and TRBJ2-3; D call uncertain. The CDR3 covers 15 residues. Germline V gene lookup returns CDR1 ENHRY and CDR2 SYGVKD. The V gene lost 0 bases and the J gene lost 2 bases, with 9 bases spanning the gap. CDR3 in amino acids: CAISESRRVTDTQYF. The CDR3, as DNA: TGTGCCATCAGTGAGTCTAGGAGAGTCACAGATACGCAGTATTTT.

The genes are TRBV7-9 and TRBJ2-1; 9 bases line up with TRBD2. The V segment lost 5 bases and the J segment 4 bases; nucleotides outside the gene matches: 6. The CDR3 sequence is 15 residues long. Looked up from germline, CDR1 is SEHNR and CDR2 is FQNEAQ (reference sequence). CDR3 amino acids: CASSISSGNYNEQFF. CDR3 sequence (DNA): TGTGCCAGCAGCATCTCTAGCGGGAATTACAATGAGCAGTTCTTC.

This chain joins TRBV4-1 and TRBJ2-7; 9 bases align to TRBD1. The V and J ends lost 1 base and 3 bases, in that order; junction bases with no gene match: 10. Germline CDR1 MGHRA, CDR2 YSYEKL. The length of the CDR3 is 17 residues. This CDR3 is CASSQGDGTGSFYEQYF. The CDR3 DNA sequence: TGCGCCAGCAGCCAAGGTGACGGGACAGGGTCATTCTACGAGCAGTACTTC.

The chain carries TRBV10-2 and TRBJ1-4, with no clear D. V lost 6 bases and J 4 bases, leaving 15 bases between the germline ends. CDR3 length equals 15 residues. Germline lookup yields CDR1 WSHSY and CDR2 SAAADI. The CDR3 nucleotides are TGCGCCAGCAGACCGCCGACGGGCAATAATGAAAAACTGTTTTTT. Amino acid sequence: CASRPPTGNNEKLFF.

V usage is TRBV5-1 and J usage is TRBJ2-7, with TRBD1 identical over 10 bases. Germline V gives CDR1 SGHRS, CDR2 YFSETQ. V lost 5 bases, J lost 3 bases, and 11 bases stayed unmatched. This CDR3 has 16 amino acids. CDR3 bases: TGCGCCAGCAGGTGGACAGGGGGGGACTTTAACTACGAGCAGTACTTC. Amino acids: CASRWTGGDFNYEQYF.

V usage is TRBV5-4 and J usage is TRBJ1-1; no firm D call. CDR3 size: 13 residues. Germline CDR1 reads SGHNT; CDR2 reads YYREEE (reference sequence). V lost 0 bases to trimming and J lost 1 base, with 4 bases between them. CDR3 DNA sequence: TGTGCCAGCAGCTTGGGGGGGAACACTGAAGCTTTCTTT. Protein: CASSLGGNTEAFF.

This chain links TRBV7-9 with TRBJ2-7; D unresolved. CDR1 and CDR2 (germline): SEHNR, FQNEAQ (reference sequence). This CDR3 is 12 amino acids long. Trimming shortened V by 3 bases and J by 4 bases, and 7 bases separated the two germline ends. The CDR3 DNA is TGTGCCAGCAGCTTTTCGACATACGAGCAGTACTTC. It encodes CASSFSTYEQYF.

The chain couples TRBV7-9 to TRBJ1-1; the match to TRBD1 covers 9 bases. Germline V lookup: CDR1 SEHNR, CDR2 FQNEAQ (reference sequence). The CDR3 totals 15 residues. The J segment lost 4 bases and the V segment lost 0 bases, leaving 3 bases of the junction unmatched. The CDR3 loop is CASSLAPTGGTEAFF. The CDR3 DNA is TGTGCCAGCAGCTTAGCGCCGACAGGGGGCACTGAAGCTTTCTTT.

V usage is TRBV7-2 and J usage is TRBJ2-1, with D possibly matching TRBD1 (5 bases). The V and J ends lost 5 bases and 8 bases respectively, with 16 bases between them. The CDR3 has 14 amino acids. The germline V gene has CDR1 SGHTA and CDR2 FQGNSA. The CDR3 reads CASSRPNRPHEQFF. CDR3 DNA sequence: TGTGCCAGCAGCCGCCCTAACAGGCCCCATGAGCAGTTCTTC.

The CDR3 loop is CAWSQARTSDRTDTQYF. DNA of the CDR3: TGTGCCTGGAGTCAAGCCCGGACTAGCGATCGCACAGATACGCAGTATTTT. The chain has TRBV30 and TRBJ2-3; TRBD2 aligns across 9 bases. After removal of 2 bases from V and 1 base from J, the junction contained 10 bases not matched to a gene. Looked up from germline, CDR1 is GTSNPN and CDR2 is SVGIG (reference sequence). This CDR3 has 17 residues.

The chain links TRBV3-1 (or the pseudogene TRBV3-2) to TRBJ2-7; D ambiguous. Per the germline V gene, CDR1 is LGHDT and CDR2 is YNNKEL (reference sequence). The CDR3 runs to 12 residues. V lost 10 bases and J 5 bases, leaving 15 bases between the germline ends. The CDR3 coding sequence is TGTGCCACCCGAATCCCCCCCCACGAGCAGTACTTC. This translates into CATRIPPHEQYF.

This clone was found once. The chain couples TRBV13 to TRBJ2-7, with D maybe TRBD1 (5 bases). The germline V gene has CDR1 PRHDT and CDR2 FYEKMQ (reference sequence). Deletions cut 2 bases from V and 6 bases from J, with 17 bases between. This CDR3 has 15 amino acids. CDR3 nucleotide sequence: TGTGCCAGCAGCTTAAGGACACAGAGGCCTATCGAGCAGTACTTC. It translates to CASSLRTQRPIEQYF.

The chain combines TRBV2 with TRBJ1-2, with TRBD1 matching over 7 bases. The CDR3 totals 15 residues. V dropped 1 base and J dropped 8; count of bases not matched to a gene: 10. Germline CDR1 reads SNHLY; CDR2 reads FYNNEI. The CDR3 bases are TGTGCCAGCAGTGAAGGGTCAGGGGGGCCACACGGCTACACCTTC. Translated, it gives CASSEGSGGPHGYTF.

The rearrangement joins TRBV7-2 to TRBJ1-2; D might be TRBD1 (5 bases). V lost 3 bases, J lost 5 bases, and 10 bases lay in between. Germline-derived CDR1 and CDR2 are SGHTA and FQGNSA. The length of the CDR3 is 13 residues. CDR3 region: CASSFGRAYGYTF. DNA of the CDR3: TGTGCCAGCAGCTTTGGCAGGGCGTATGGCTACACCTTC.

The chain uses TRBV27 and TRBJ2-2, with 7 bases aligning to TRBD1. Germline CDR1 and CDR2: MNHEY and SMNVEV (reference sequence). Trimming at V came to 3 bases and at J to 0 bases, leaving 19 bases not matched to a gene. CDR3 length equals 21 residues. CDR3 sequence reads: CASSFTSWDRPQTTNTGELFF. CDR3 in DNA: TGTGCCAGCAGTTTTACAAGTTGGGACAGACCCCAAACGACGAACACCGGGGAGCTGTTTTTT.